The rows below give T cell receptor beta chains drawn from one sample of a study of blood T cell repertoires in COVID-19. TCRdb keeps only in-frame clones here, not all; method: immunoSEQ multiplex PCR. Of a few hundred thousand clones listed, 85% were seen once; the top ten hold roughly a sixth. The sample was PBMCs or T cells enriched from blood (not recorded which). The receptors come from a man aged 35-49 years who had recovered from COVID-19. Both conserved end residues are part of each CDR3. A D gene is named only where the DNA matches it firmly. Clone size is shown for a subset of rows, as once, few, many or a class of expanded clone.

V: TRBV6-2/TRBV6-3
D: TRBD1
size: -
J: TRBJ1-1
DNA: TGTGCCAGCAGTTACTCGAGGGGGCGTCTGTACACTGAAGCTTTCTTT
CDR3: CASSYSRGRLYTEAFF

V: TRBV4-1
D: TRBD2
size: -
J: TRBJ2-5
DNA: TGCGCCAGCAGCCAAGTTAACCTAGCGGTGCACGAGACCCAGTACTTC
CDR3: CASSQVNLAVHETQYF

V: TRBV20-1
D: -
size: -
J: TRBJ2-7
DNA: TGCAGTGTTAGAACAGGGACCGAGCAGTACTTC
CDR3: CSVRTGTEQYF

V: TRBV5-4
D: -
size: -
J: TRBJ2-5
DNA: TGTGCCAGCAGCTTGGCGGGAGAGACCCAGTACTTC
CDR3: CASSLAGETQYF

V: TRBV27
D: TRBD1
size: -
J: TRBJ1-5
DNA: TGTGCCAGCAGTTCACAGGGGTTTACGCAGCCCCAGCATTTT
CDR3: CASSSQGFTQPQHF

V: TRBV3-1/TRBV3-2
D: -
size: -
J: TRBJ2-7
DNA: TGTGCCAGCAGCCGGGGAGGCTCCTACGAGCAGTACTTC
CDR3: CASSRGGSYEQYF

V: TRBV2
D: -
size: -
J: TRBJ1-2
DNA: TGTGCCAGCGGGGAGCTACGGCAGGATGGCTACACCTTC
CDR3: CASGELRQDGYTF

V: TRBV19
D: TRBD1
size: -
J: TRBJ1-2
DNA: TGTGCCAGTAGTATTGGGGACAGGGATGGCTACACCTTC
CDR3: CASSIGDRDGYTF

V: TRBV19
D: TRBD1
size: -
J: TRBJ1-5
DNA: TGTGCCAGTAGCCTAATTGACAGGGGATTAGGCAATCAGCCCCAGCATTTT
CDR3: CASSLIDRGLGNQPQHF

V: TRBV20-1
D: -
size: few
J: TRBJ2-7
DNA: TGCAGTGCACTGAGCTACGAGCAGTACTTC
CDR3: CSALSYEQYF

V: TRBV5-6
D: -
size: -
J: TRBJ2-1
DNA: TGTGCCAGCAGCTTGGCGGTCGATGAGCAGTTCTTC
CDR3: CASSLAVDEQFF

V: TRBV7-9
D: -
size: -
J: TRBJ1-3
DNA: TGTGCCAGCAGCTTTAGCCATGTGTCTGGAAACACCATATATTTT
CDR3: CASSFSHVSGNTIYF

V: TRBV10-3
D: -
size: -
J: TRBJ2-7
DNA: TGTGCCATCAGTCAGGGGTTTTCGGACTACGAGCAGTACTTC
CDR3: CAISQGFSDYEQYF

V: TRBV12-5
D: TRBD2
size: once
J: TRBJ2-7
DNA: TGTGCTAGTGGTTTCTCCGGGACTAGCGGCTCCTACGAGCAGTACTTC
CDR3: CASGFSGTSGSYEQYF

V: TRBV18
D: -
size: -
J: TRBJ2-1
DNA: TGTGCCAGCTCACCGACACCTGTCGTGGAGCAGTTCTTC
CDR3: CASSPTPVVEQFF

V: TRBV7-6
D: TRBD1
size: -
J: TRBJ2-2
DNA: TGTGCCAGCAGCTCACAACAGGGGAGGAACACCGGGGAGCTGTTTTTT
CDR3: CASSSQQGRNTGELFF

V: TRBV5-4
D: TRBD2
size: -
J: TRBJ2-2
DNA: TGTGCCAGCAGCTTGGGCCGGACTAGCACCGGGGAGCTGTTTTTT
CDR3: CASSLGRTSTGELFF

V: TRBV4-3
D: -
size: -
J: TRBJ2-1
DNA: TGCGCCAGCAGCCTCCTCGGAGAGGTCCTCTACAATGAGCAGTTCTTC
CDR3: CASSLLGEVLYNEQFF

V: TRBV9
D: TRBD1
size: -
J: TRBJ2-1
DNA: TGTGCCAGCAGCGCCCCGGGACAGGGGTTCGACAATGAGCAGTTCTTC
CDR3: CASSAPGQGFDNEQFF

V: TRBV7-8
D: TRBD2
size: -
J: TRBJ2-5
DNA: TGTGCCAGCACCACACGGCTAGCGGGAGTGGAGACCCAGTACTTC
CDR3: CASTTRLAGVETQYF

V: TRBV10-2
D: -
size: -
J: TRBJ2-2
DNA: TGCGCCAGCAGTGGCCCCCTCGGACAACGGGCCGGGGAGCTGTTTTTT
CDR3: CASSGPLGQRAGELFF

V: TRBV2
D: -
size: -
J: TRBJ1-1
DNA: TGTGCCAGCAGTCGGGATGAAGCTTTCTTT
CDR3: CASSRDEAFF

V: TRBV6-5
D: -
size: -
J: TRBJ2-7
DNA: TGTGCCAGCATGTTGCGGGATCCTTTGGCCGGGCAGTACTTC
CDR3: CASMLRDPLAGQYF